The T cell receptor beta chain described here comes from a study of blood T cell repertoires in COVID-19. Study summary: Acute-phase and convalescent COVID-19 samples originated in the United States, Italy and Spain. PBMCs, B-cell-depleted T cells, or T cells were the source of the cDNA or gDNA that made up the material.

How the authors handled the data: Nucleated cell counts were estimated from reference gene primer amplification. Clones were read by immunoSEQ multiplex PCR, and TCRdb kept only the in-frame ones, dropping some. V and J calls and clone size are given by that table; D and trimming were obtained from the DNA. The table records roughly 140,000 clones, around 80% of them present only once. Unmatched junction bases numbered 4, after V lost 3 bases and J lost 2 bases. The germline V gene has CDR1 KGHDR and CDR2 SFDVKD. The CDR3 length is 15 residues. Material: peripheral blood. The rearrangement uses TRBV24-1 and TRBJ1-2; 8 nucleotides match TRBD1. This TCR came from a woman at least 80 years old in a cohort sampled during active or convalescent COVID-19. CDR3 in DNA: TGTGCCACCAGTGATCCTGGACAGGGAAACTATGGCTACACCTTC. Translating gives CATSDPGQGNYGYTF.